This paragraph covers one T cell receptor beta chain sequence. This record comes from a study of identifying expanded T cells in peripheral blood. CDR1 and CDR2 from the germline V gene are SEHNR and FQNEAQ (reference sequence). Trimming stripped 1 base from V and 0 bases from J, with 7 bases between. There are 15 residues in the CDR3. Method: immunoSEQ multiplex PCR; TCRdb's copy keeps in-frame clones and lacks some. In the table there are about 100,000 clones, roughly 86% of which are singletons. The clonotype was recovered from a person aged 18 to 69 in good health. The sequencing input was blood. The chain links TRBV7-9 to TRBJ1-3; D remains unclear. In DNA form, the CDR3 reads TGTGCCAGCAGCTTAGGCACACTCTCTGGAAACACCATATATTTT. It encodes CASSLGTLSGNTIYF.